This TCR beta chain was sequenced in a study of radiotherapy plus CTLA-4 blockade in lung cancer. Study-wide context: Around 18% of enrolled patients responded objectively, and 25% to 40% had disease control. General study results and limits: Early blood T cell clone dynamics, with interferon-beta, were reported to best predict response. Among blood TCR repertoires after radiotherapy plus ipilimumab, tumor-derived clones expanded.

Concerning this clone: The antigen is undetermined.

Lung cancer patients with chemo-refractory metastatic non-small-cell disease were given focal radiation plus CTLA-4 blockade with ipilimumab. Germline-derived CDR1 and CDR2 are MDHEN and SYDVKM. Trimming pared 3 bases from V and 4 bases from J, leaving 13 bases between. The CDR3 is 15 residues long. Profiling relied on immunoSEQ multiplex PCR, and the TCRdb table lists in-frame clones only, not all of them. The table shows 80,000 to 95,000 clones, with approximately 78% occurring only once. The chain joins TRBV28 to TRBJ2-1; D is tentatively TRBD1 or TRBD2 (5 bases each). The sample consisted of peripheral blood, taken from a patient treated with radiotherapy plus ipilimumab. This sequence was found in a human donor with non-small cell lung cancer that progressed on radiotherapy plus ipilimumab. The DNA for the CDR3 is TGTGCCAGCAGTTTGCCGGGGCCGGGTTACAATGAGCAGTTCTTC. Its translation is CASSLPGPGYNEQFF. The whole variable domain, remainder taken from reference TRBV28 and TRBJ2-1, is DVKVTQSSRYLVKRTGEKVFLECVQDMDHENMFWYRQDPGLGLRLIYFSYDVKMKEKGDIPEGYSVSREKKERFSLILESASTNQTSMYLCASSLPGPGYNEQFFGPGTRLTVL.